The sequence of this T cell receptor beta chain was determined in a study of PD-L1 blockade in urothelial cancer. Profiling relied on immunoSEQ multiplex PCR, and the TCRdb table lists in-frame clones only, not all of them. The sample includes tens of thousands of clones, roughly 84% of them seen just once. The time point was: pretreatment peripheral blood. The CDR3 has 18 residues. V trimming: 3 bases; J trimming: 2 bases; junction bases outside the gene matches: 6. The germline V gene encodes CDR1 LNHNV and CDR2 YYDKDF (reference sequence). The sequences come from PBMCs, collected around atezolizumab (anti-PD-L1) treatment. The origin of this receptor is a woman aged 70-85 years with urothelial cancer. The gene calls are TRBV15 and TRBJ2-5; 16 bases are shared with TRBD2. CDR3 protein: CATSRPGLAGGPQETQYF. The CDR3 nucleotides are TGTGCCACCAGCAGGCCGGGACTAGCGGGAGGGCCTCAAGAGACCCAGTACTTC.